The present TCR beta chain was sequenced within a study of blood T cell repertoires in COVID-19. Turning to the study itself: Acute-phase and convalescent COVID-19 samples originated in the United States, Italy and Spain.

The CDR3 totals 14 residues. Germline loops: CDR1 SGHAT, CDR2 FQNNGV. The V end was cut by 5 bases, the J end by 3 bases, with 13 bases between. The repertoire was sequenced with immunoSEQ multiplex PCR; TCRdb's copy has only in-frame clones and lacks some. The sample has about 180,000 clones, 89% seen once. This rearrangement joins TRBV11-2 to TRBJ2-5; D is possibly TRBD2 (6 bases). Sequenced material: PBMCs or T cells enriched from blood (not recorded which). The clonotype comes from a woman aged 40-49 years with acute COVID-19. The CDR3 nucleotides are TGTGCCAGCAGCCTAGCTGGCGGGGAAGAGACCCAGTACTTC. It codes for CASSLAGGEETQYF. The whole variable domain, filled in from reference TRBV11-2 and TRBJ2-5, reads EAGVAQSPRYKIIEKRQSVAFWCNPISGHATLYWYQQILGQGPKLLIQFQNNGVVDDSQLPKDRFSAERLKGVDSTLKIQPAKLEDSAVYLCASSLAGGEETQYFGPGTRLLVL.